These 28 T cell receptor beta chains originate from one sample sequenced in a study of blood T cell repertoires in COVID-19. Only in-frame clones appear in the TCRdb table, and some are missing; sequencing was by immunoSEQ multiplex PCR. The sample shows 240,000 or so clones, approximately 80% of them seen only once. Sequenced: peripheral blood. Receptors originate from an elderly woman with COVID-19, enrolled during active disease.

The chain is built from TRBV19 and TRBJ1-2, with no clear D. The length of the CDR3 is 13 residues. The ends were cut back, 6 bases at V and 8 bases at J, with 16 bases in the middle. Germline lookup yields CDR1 LNHDA and CDR2 SQIVND (reference sequence). CDR3 amino acids: CASSPGRAGGYTF. CDR3 nucleotide sequence: TGTGCCAGTAGCCCCGGGAGGGCTGGGGGCTACACCTTC.

The V and J genes are TRBV6-6 and TRBJ2-7; no reliable D call. The CDR3 is 13 residues long. Per germline, CDR1 MNHNY and CDR2 SVGAGI (reference sequence). The V gene lost 2 bases and the J gene lost 6 bases, with 11 bases spanning the gap. The CDR3 DNA sequence: TGTGCCAGCAGTTACCCCGAGGTATCCGAGCAGTACTTC. Translating it yields CASSYPEVSEQYF.

The genes are TRBV19 and TRBJ2-1, with 7 positions matching TRBD1. Losses at the gene ends were 5 bases for V and 7 bases for J; bases not matched to a gene: 8. The germline V gene has CDR1 LNHDA and CDR2 SQIVND (reference sequence). The length of the CDR3 is 14 residues. CDR3 loop: CASSSDRALNEQFF. The CDR3 nucleotides are TGTGCCAGTAGTTCCGACAGGGCCCTAAATGAGCAGTTCTTC. Full variable domain (missing parts from reference TRBV19 and TRBJ2-1): DGGITQSPKYLFRKEGQNVTLSCEQNLNHDAMYWYRQDPGQGLRLIYYSQIVNDFQKGDIAEGYSVSREKKESFPLTVTSAQKNPTAFYLCASSSDRALNEQFFGPGTRLTVL.

The chain recombines TRBV5-4 with TRBJ1-2; D call uncertain. The germline gives CDR1 SGHNT, CDR2 YYREEE (reference sequence). CDR3 length: 15 amino acids. Trimming removed 4 bases at V and 7 bases at J, with 20 bases between. CDR3 sequence reads: CASSPRVSLTSGYTF. For the CDR3, the DNA is TGTGCCAGCAGCCCGAGGGTTTCGCTAACTAGTGGCTACACCTTC.

V is TRBV6-6 and J is TRBJ2-1, with D possibly being TRBD2 (6 bases). Trimming pared 7 bases from V and 3 bases from J, leaving 16 bases between. Germline loops: CDR1 MNHNY, CDR2 SVGAGI (reference sequence). This CDR3 comprises 15 residues. CDR3 sequence reads: CASILGTVNYNEQFF. The CDR3 region has the DNA TGTGCCAGCATCCTCGGGACTGTTAACTACAATGAGCAGTTCTTC.

This chain links TRBV2 with TRBJ1-1; 8 nucleotides agree with TRBD1. The junction had 7 bases not matched to a gene; V was cut back by 7 bases and J by 3 bases. Germline loops: CDR1 SNHLY, CDR2 FYNNEI. The CDR3 consists of 14 residues. This chain's CDR3 is CASNRQGRDTEAFF. The CDR3 nucleotides read TGTGCCAGCAATCGACAGGGGAGAGACACTGAAGCTTTCTTT.

The chain recombines TRBV28 with TRBJ1-2, with D possibly being TRBD1 (5 bases). The CDR3 length is 13 residues. The germline V and J ends were trimmed by 2 bases and 3 bases, with 7 bases remaining between them. CDR1 MDHEN and CDR2 SYDVKM come from the germline V gene. The CDR3: CASSLRGYYGYTF. DNA for the CDR3: TGTGCCAGCAGTTTACGGGGGTACTATGGCTACACCTTC.

This clone was detected only once. This chain joins TRBV7-2 and TRBJ2-2; D gene unclear. The CDR3 has 13 residues. Trimming left V 0 bases short and J 4 bases short, with 3 bases between. Germline assignment: CDR1 SGHTA and CDR2 FQGNSA. Here the CDR3 DNA reads TGTGCCAGCAGCTTAGCTCTCACCGGGGAGCTGTTTTTT. Amino acids: CASSLALTGELFF.

The CDR3 DNA follows: TGTGCCAGCAGCGCCTTTCAGGGCACTAGCACAGATACGCAGTATTTT. It encodes CASSAFQGTSTDTQYF. The genes are TRBV9 and TRBJ2-3; D possibly corresponds to TRBD1 (5 bases). V gave up 3 bases and J gave up 0 bases, with 14 bases separating them. The CDR3 extends over 16 amino acids. From germline, CDR1 is SGDLS and CDR2 YYNGEE.

This clone was counted only a few times. The chain recombines TRBV4-1 with TRBJ1-2, with 10 bases aligning to TRBD1. V shed 0 bases, J shed 7 bases, and the junction held 5 bases outside the gene matches. Germline lookup yields CDR1 MGHRA and CDR2 YSYEKL. The CDR3 covers 15 residues. The CDR3 loop reads CASSQESRDRGGYTF. The CDR3 DNA sequence: TGCGCCAGCAGCCAAGAGAGCCGGGACAGGGGTGGCTACACCTTC.

V and J are TRBV6-2 or TRBV6-3 and TRBJ1-2; weak D call: TRBD1 (5 bases). V was pared by 6 bases and J by 3 bases, with 17 bases between. The CDR3 is made up of 15 amino acids. CDR1 MNHEY and CDR2 SVGEGT come from the germline V gene. This CDR3 is CASRPWGRYDYGYTF. CDR3 DNA: TGTGCCAGCAGACCTTGGGGGAGGTACGACTATGGCTACACCTTC.

In its sample, this clone was seen once. V gene TRBV27 combines with J gene TRBJ2-6; D remains unclear. This CDR3 region has 16 residues. Germline V gives CDR1 MNHEY, CDR2 SMNVEV (reference sequence). Trimming took off 3 bases at V and 0 bases at J, with 9 bases between the two ends. In DNA, the CDR3 is TGTGCCAGCAGTTTTACTATGAGCTCTGGGGCCAACGTCCTGACTTTC. Translation: CASSFTMSSGANVLTF.

The chain is built from TRBV20-1 and TRBJ1-1, with D unresolved. Germline V lookup: CDR1 DFQATT, CDR2 SNEGSKA (reference sequence). V was clipped by 7 bases and J by 6 bases, with 12 bases between them. There are 11 residues in the CDR3. CDR3 coding DNA: TGCAGTGTTGCTGAGGAGGCTGAAGCTTTCTTT. It is translated as CSVAEEAEAFF.

The chain links TRBV5-8 to TRBJ2-2; the D gene is possibly TRBD2 (6 bases). CDR3 size: 16 residues. Germline assignment: CDR1 SGHTS and CDR2 YDEGEE. Trimming took off 1 base at V and 4 bases at J, with 14 bases between the two ends. The DNA of the CDR3 is TGTGCCAGCAGCTTGTTGGGACTCCGGATCACCGGGGAGCTGTTTTTT. Translation: CASSLLGLRITGELFF.

This clone has just a few counts. The chain employs TRBV15 and TRBJ1-6; 8 bases line up with TRBD1. The CDR3 covers 16 residues. The ends lost 3 bases at V and 5 bases at J; junction bases unmatched: 6. Germline lookup yields CDR1 LNHNV and CDR2 YYDKDF (reference sequence). The CDR3 nucleotides are TGTGCCACCAGCAGGGGGGGGACAGGTGATAATTCACCCCTCCACTTT. This gives the protein CATSRGGTGDNSPLHF.

The gene calls are TRBV27 and TRBJ2-4, with TRBD1 identical over 7 bases. Germline-derived CDR1 and CDR2 are MNHEY and SMNVEV (reference sequence). Trimming removed 4 bases from V and 4 bases from J; junction bases left unmatched: 4. The CDR3 loop spans 14 amino acids. The CDR3 loop is CASSSPGGKNIQYF. DNA for the CDR3: TGTGCCAGCAGTTCCCCAGGGGGTAAAAACATTCAGTACTTC.

This clone has only a few counts. The V gene is TRBV10-3, the J gene TRBJ1-2; TRBD1 aligns across 9 bases. CDR1 ENHRY and CDR2 SYGVKD come from the germline V gene. Trimming at V came to 10 bases and at J to 2 bases, leaving 5 bases not matched to a gene. The CDR3 has 13 residues. In DNA form, the CDR3 reads TGTGCCACCAGGGACAGGGCAAACTATGGCTACACCTTC. Protein: CATRDRANYGYTF.

The rearrangement joins TRBV5-1 to TRBJ1-4, with 7 bases matching TRBD1. This CDR3 is built from 14 residues. The J segment lost 8 bases and the V segment lost 0 bases, leaving 4 bases of the junction unmatched. The germline V gene encodes CDR1 SGHRS and CDR2 YFSETQ. This CDR3 reads CASSLGQGYEKLFF. CDR3 nucleotides: TGCGCCAGCAGCTTGGGACAGGGATACGAAAAACTGTTTTTT.

This chain joins TRBV6-2 or TRBV6-3 and TRBJ2-3, with 12 bases matching TRBD2. With V trimmed by 4 bases and J by 2 bases, 7 bases remained unmatched. Germline CDR1 reads MNHEY; CDR2 reads SVGEGT. CDR3 length: 17 residues. This CDR3 is CASSFNLAGGNTDTQYF. The CDR3 nucleotides read TGTGCCAGCAGTTTCAATCTAGCGGGAGGGAACACAGATACGCAGTATTTT.

J is TRBJ1-3 and V is TRBV9; maybe TRBD1 (5 bases). Germline assignment: CDR1 SGDLS and CDR2 YYNGEE. V lost 3 bases and J lost 0, with 10 bases in between. This CDR3 is 15 amino acids long. The CDR3 reads CASSAGGDSGNTIYF. In DNA form, the CDR3 reads TGTGCCAGCAGCGCCGGGGGGGACTCTGGAAACACCATATATTTT. Complete variable domain (other parts from reference TRBV9 and TRBJ1-3): DSGVTQTPKHLITATGQRVTLRCSPRSGDLSVYWYQQSLDQGLQFLIQYYNGEERAKGNILERFSAQQFPDLHSELNLSSLELGDSALYFCASSAGGDSGNTIYFGEGSWLTVV.

The gene calls are TRBV2 and TRBJ1-1, with a possible D match to TRBD1 (6 bases). The germline V gene has CDR1 SNHLY and CDR2 FYNNEI. The V and J ends lost 4 bases and 0 bases respectively, with 12 bases between them. The CDR3 loop spans 15 amino acids. The CDR3 loop is CASSVRDTLNTEAFF. For the CDR3, the DNA is TGTGCCAGCAGTGTCCGGGACACTTTGAACACTGAAGCTTTCTTT.

This sequence joins TRBV24-1 and TRBJ2-1; D may be TRBD1 (6 bases). V was trimmed by 4 bases and J by 0 bases, leaving 15 bases between them. This CDR3 spans 17 amino acids. Per the germline V gene, CDR1 is KGHDR and CDR2 is SFDVKD. CDR3 DNA: TGTGCCACCAGTGACACTACAGGGAAGAGCTCCTACAATGAGCAGTTCTTC. Amino acid sequence: CATSDTTGKSSYNEQFF.

The gene calls are TRBV3-1 (or the pseudogene TRBV3-2) and TRBJ2-1, with TRBD1 matching over 9 bases. CDR1 and CDR2 (germline): LGHDT, YNNKEL (reference sequence). V dropped 1 base and J dropped 9; count of bases not matched to a gene: 4. This CDR3 comprises 14 residues. CDR3 residues: CASSQAGTGLEQFF. The CDR3 DNA reads TGTGCCAGCAGCCAAGCGGGGACAGGGCTTGAGCAGTTCTTC.

J is TRBJ1-2 and V is TRBV6-2 or TRBV6-3; 7 bases match TRBD1. CDR1 and CDR2 from the germline V gene are MNHEY and SVGEGT. V shed 2 bases and J 0 bases; nucleotides not matched to a gene: 3. This CDR3 has 15 residues. The CDR3, as DNA: TGTGCCAGCAGTTACGGAGGACAGGCTAACTATGGCTACACCTTC. It is translated as CASSYGGQANYGYTF.

The V gene is TRBV9, the J gene TRBJ1-4; D is possibly TRBD1 (6 bases). The germline V and J ends were trimmed by 3 bases and 5 bases, with 14 bases remaining between them. CDR3 length equals 15 residues. Germline CDR1 SGDLS, CDR2 YYNGEE. The chain's CDR3 is CASSDRAHQNEKLFF. The CDR3 DNA is TGTGCCAGCAGCGACAGGGCCCATCAGAATGAAAAACTGTTTTTT.

CDR3 sequence reads: CASSRGGENTEAFF. The CDR3 DNA reads as TGTGCCAGCTCACGCGGAGGGGAGAACACTGAAGCTTTCTTT. This sequence joins TRBV18 and TRBJ1-1, with a possible D match to TRBD1 (5 bases). CDR1 and CDR2 (germline): KGHSH, LQKENI. This CDR3 region has 14 residues. Between the trimmed V and J ends, which lost 4 bases and 1 base, there was a span of 10 bases.

V and J are TRBV10-1 and TRBJ1-1; D is unresolved. Germline CDR1 WNHNN, CDR2 SYGVQD (reference sequence). The CDR3 runs 13 residues. The V gene lost 6 bases and the J gene lost 0 bases, with 8 bases spanning the gap. CDR3 sequence: CASSVRMNTEAFF. The CDR3 bases are TGCGCCAGCAGCGTGCGGATGAACACTGAAGCTTTCTTT.

This chain joins TRBV7-2 and TRBJ1-6; D remains ambiguous. CDR1 and CDR2 (germline): SGHTA, FQGNSA. The ends were cut back, 6 bases at V and 11 bases at J, with 14 bases in the middle. The CDR3 consists of 13 residues. Here the CDR3 reads CASRDRDQPPLHF. In DNA form, the CDR3 reads TGTGCCAGCAGGGACCGGGATCAGCCACCCCTCCACTTT. Using reference TRBV7-2 and TRBJ1-6 for the parts outside the CDR3, the full variable domain is GAGVSQSPSNKVTEKGKDVELRCDPISGHTALYWYRQSLGQGLEFLIYFQGNSAPDKSGLPSDRFSAERTGGSVSTLTIQRTQQEDSAVYLCASRDRDQPPLHFGNGTRLTVT.